This TCR beta chain was identified in a study of cytomegalovirus exposure and HLA in healthy donors. Overall study findings and caveats: In vitro assays verified that three CMV-associated chains recognized CMV antigens specifically. In a later analysis, HLA-associated TCR beta chains were more clonally expanded than equally common others. Published work reported that the classifier diagnosed cytomegalovirus status with high specificity and sensitivity.

This clone was counted a few times. Its target is not known. This PCR relied on a set of 60 Vbeta primers and 13 Jbeta primers. Libraries were prepared by immunoSEQ multiplex PCR; TCRdb keeps only in-frame clonotypes and omits some of them. Among some 130,000 clones listed, over 50% were seen once. CDR3 length: 13 residues. V was shortened by 6 bases and J by 0 bases, with 6 bases between the two germline ends. CDR1 and CDR2 (germline): MDHEN, SYDVKM. Material for sequencing was PBMCs. The sequence was obtained from a human donor in good health. This chain connects TRBV28 to TRBJ1-5; D gene ambiguous. The CDR3 loop is CASRRYSNQPQHF. The CDR3 coding sequence is TGTGCCAGCAGGCGGTATAGCAATCAGCCCCAGCATTTT.